Shown below are 30 T cell receptor beta chains from a single sample sequenced in a study of a mutant IDH1 vaccine in newly diagnosed glioma. Time point defined: week 11, during vaccination. It was 300 ug of mutant IDH1 20-mer peptide that made up each vaccine dose, given with topical imiquimod. No antigen is known for these receptors. Repertoires were generated with immunoSEQ multiplex PCR, while TCRdb's copy carries only in-frame clones and drops some. Here the sample spans 35,000 or so clones, roughly 80% being singletons. The starting material was peripheral blood mononuclear cells (PBMCs), obtained from a glioma patient whose treatment included an IDH1 peptide vaccine. The receptors stem from a woman aged 25 to 39 with glioma. Some clones in this sample may be carry-over from other donors' samples.

The J gene is TRBJ2-7, the V gene TRBV18; 14 nucleotides agree with TRBD2. The CDR3 extends over 19 amino acids. From germline, CDR1 is KGHSH and CDR2 LQKENI. The trim removed 4 bases at V and 3 bases at J, leaving 14 bases unmatched. CDR3 in amino acids: CASSLRTGGLAGERYEQYF. In DNA, the CDR3 is TGTGCCAGCTCACTTCGGACAGGGGGACTAGCGGGAGAGCGCTACGAGCAGTACTTC.

This clone was picked up one time. The chain links TRBV6-5 to TRBJ1-1; possible D gene TRBD1, 5 bases. CDR3 size: 15 residues. V lost 5 bases and J lost 0, with 13 bases in between. From germline, CDR1 is MNHEY and CDR2 SVGAGI. Here the CDR3 DNA reads TGTGCCAGCAGTGCCGCGACAGTGATGAACACTGAAGCTTTCTTT. Its protein product is CASSAATVMNTEAFF.

V gene TRBV10-3 combines with J gene TRBJ2-3; no definite D call. The CDR3 extends over 11 amino acids. The germline CDR1 and CDR2 sequences are ENHRY and SYGVKD. Between the trimmed V and J ends, which lost 6 bases and 5 bases, there was a span of 6 bases. The CDR3, as DNA: TGTGCCATCAGCCCGGGAGATACGCAGTATTTT. The encoded protein is CAISPGDTQYF.

The chain combines TRBV7-8 with TRBJ2-7; TRBD1 might be the D (6 bases). V lost 3 bases to trimming and J lost 5 bases, with 20 bases between them. The CDR3 has 16 amino acids. In germline, CDR1 is SGHVS, CDR2 FQNEAQ. The CDR3 protein is CASSFTTGSVSHEQYF. In DNA, the CDR3 is TGTGCCAGCAGCTTTACGACAGGATCAGTAAGCCACGAGCAGTACTTC.

The J gene is TRBJ2-1, the V gene TRBV7-9; 12 bases line up with TRBD2. V trimming: 7 bases; J trimming: 7 bases; junction bases outside the gene matches: 11. The CDR3 spans 16 residues. Germline V lookup: CDR1 SEHNR, CDR2 FQNEAQ (reference sequence). In DNA form, the CDR3 reads TGTGCCAGCAACCACCCCCTAGCGGGAGGGTATAATGAGCAGTTCTTC. Amino acid sequence: CASNHPLAGGYNEQFF. Full variable domain (missing parts from reference TRBV7-9 and TRBJ2-1): DTGVSQNPRHKITKRGQNVTFRCDPISEHNRLYWYRQTLGQGPEFLTYFQNEAQLEKSRLLSDRFSAERPKGSFSTLEIQRTEQGDSAMYLCASNHPLAGGYNEQFFGPGTRLTVL.

The chain carries TRBV2 and TRBJ2-1, with 8 bases matching TRBD2. Trimming cost V 3 bases and J 5 bases; bases outside gene matches: 6. Germline V gene data show CDR1 as SNHLY and CDR2 as FYNNEI. The CDR3 is 15 residues long. The CDR3 sequence is CASSDRLARNNEQFF. The CDR3 nucleotides read TGTGCCAGCAGTGATCGACTAGCGAGAAACAATGAGCAGTTCTTC.

V usage is TRBV11-2 and J usage is TRBJ2-3; 7 nucleotides line up with TRBD1. The CDR3 is made up of 16 amino acids. V shed 3 bases and J 5 bases; nucleotides not matched to a gene: 11. Looked up from germline, CDR1 is SGHAT and CDR2 is FQNNGV. CDR3 bases: TGTGCCAGCAGCTTTTGGGCCGAGACAGGGAAAGATACGCAGTATTTT. It specifies CASSFWAETGKDTQYF.

This chain links TRBV6-1 with TRBJ1-1; D gene ambiguous. Germline CDR1 MNHNS, CDR2 SASEGT. The CDR3 contains 13 residues. V was trimmed by 2 bases and J by 5 bases, leaving 9 bases between them. In DNA, the CDR3 is TGTGCCAGCAGTGAACAATGGAGGACTGAAGCTTTCTTT. Encoded protein: CASSEQWRTEAFF.

This chain connects TRBV4-2 to TRBJ1-2; a weak D match, TRBD1 (6 bases). This CDR3 is built from 16 residues. Trimming stripped 0 bases from V and 10 bases from J, with 21 bases between. Germline loops: CDR1 LGHNA, CDR2 YNFKEQ. CDR3 nucleotides: TGTGCCAGCAGCCAAGAATATACCTCGGGGGCAGAAACCTACACCTTC. Protein: CASSQEYTSGAETYTF.

The chain has TRBV5-8 and TRBJ1-2; D unclear. Germline V CDR1 and CDR2: SGHTS, YDEGEE. The CDR3 contains 13 residues. V was cut by 0 bases and J by 5 bases, with 8 bases left in between. The CDR3 DNA reads as TGTGCCAGCAGCTTGGAGGGAAGGTATGGCTACACCTTC. Translating it yields CASSLEGRYGYTF.

V gene TRBV4-1 combines with J gene TRBJ2-1; TRBD1 is a possible D gene (5 bases). Germline values: CDR1 MGHRA, CDR2 YSYEKL. Trimming removed 5 bases at V and 6 bases at J, with 8 bases between. There are 12 residues in the CDR3. The CDR3 region is CASSAQGNEQFF. CDR3 nucleotide sequence: TGCGCCAGCAGCGCGCAGGGCAATGAGCAGTTCTTC.

This chain joins TRBV19 and TRBJ1-1; D is undetermined. Trimming removed 8 bases from V and 6 bases from J, with 16 bases in between. CDR1 is LNHDA and CDR2 is SQIVND in the germline V gene (reference sequence). CDR3 size: 13 residues. In DNA, the CDR3 is TGTGCCAGTCGGTACAGCTCGGGCTCTGAAGCTTTCTTT. Translating it yields CASRYSSGSEAFF.

V is TRBV28 and J is TRBJ2-2; tentative D call: TRBD2 (5 bases). V shed 2 bases and J shed 1 base, with 8 bases lying between them. The germline V gene encodes CDR1 MDHEN and CDR2 SYDVKM. The CDR3 consists of 15 residues. The CDR3 bases are TGTGCCAGCAGTTTACTACGGGGGAACACCGGGGAGCTGTTTTTT. This gives the protein CASSLLRGNTGELFF.

This clone was observed once. This chain joins TRBV5-1 and TRBJ2-7; 7 bases agree with TRBD1. The junction had 11 bases not matched to a gene; V was cut back by 6 bases and J by 5 bases. Germline CDR1 reads SGHRS; CDR2 reads YFSETQ. This CDR3 is built from 14 residues. The CDR3 loop is CASKYETGFDEQYF. In nucleotides, the CDR3 is TGCGCCAGCAAGTACGAGACAGGGTTTGACGAGCAGTACTTC.

The sample holds a few counts of this clone. The genes are TRBV28 and TRBJ1-5, with a tentative D call TRBD1 (5 bases). The CDR3 is made up of 15 amino acids. V was clipped by 2 bases and J by 6 bases, with 14 bases between them. Germline-derived CDR1 and CDR2 are MDHEN and SYDVKM. The CDR3 bases are TGTGCCAGCAGTTTAGGGGGAGCCTTTCTTCAGCCCCAGCATTTT. It is translated as CASSLGGAFLQPQHF.

This chain links TRBV4-1 with TRBJ1-2; 8 bases map to TRBD1. The J segment lost 4 bases and the V segment lost 1 base, leaving 5 bases of the junction unmatched. In germline, CDR1 is MGHRA, CDR2 YSYEKL. The CDR3 runs to 15 residues. The CDR3 DNA follows: TGCGCCAGCAGCCAAGTTCGCAGGGGGCCCTATGGCTACACCTTC. Encoded protein: CASSQVRRGPYGYTF.

The chain has TRBV30 and TRBJ2-3; a weak D match, TRBD2 (7 bases). Germline CDR1 reads GTSNPN; CDR2 reads SVGIG (reference sequence). This CDR3 spans 13 amino acids. Trimming cost V 8 bases and J 6 bases, with 18 bases left between them. The CDR3 DNA reads TGTGCCAAGGGGGGGAGATCACAGGATACGCAGTATTTT. Protein sequence: CAKGGRSQDTQYF.

This clone was counted a few times. The genes are TRBV4-1 and TRBJ1-4; D is possibly TRBD1 (6 bases). The CDR3 runs 15 residues. Germline CDR1 is MGHRA and CDR2 is YSYEKL. V lost 3 bases to trimming and J lost 7 bases, with 15 bases between them. The DNA for the CDR3 is TGCGCCAGCAGCCAGACCCGGGACAACCCTGAAAAACTGTTTTTT. Protein: CASSQTRDNPEKLFF.

The chain links TRBV5-6 to TRBJ2-7, with 7 nucleotides matching TRBD2. The CDR3 runs 14 residues. V gave up 4 bases and J gave up 7 bases; unmatched junction bases: 11. Germline V gene data show CDR1 as SGHDT and CDR2 as YYEEEE. The DNA for the CDR3 is TGTGCCAGCAGCCCCGGAGGGCGGGGAGGGGAGCAGTACTTC. It specifies CASSPGGRGGEQYF.

The chain carries TRBV7-2 and TRBJ1-3; possibly TRBD1 for D (6 bases). The V end was cut by 1 base, the J end by 0 bases, with 10 bases between. This CDR3 comprises 16 residues. Germline V gene lookup returns CDR1 SGHTA and CDR2 FQGNSA. The CDR3 DNA reads TGTGCCAGCAGCTTAGAGGGGGAGGGCTCTGGAAACACCATATATTTT. Residues: CASSLEGEGSGNTIYF.

This chain joins TRBV30 and TRBJ2-3, with 9 bases identical to TRBD1. This CDR3 is 14 amino acids long. V gave up 1 base and J gave up 13 bases; unmatched junction bases: 12. Per germline, CDR1 GTSNPN and CDR2 SVGIG (reference sequence). This CDR3 reads CAWSGGIQGASEYF. The CDR3 DNA reads as TGTGCCTGGAGTGGGGGGATACAGGGGGCTAGTGAGTATTTT.

The DNA of the CDR3 is TGTGCCAGCAGCCCGTCCCTTTCCACCGGGGAGCTGTTTTTT. Protein sequence: CASSPSLSTGELFF. The chain is built from TRBV7-8 and TRBJ2-2; D unclear. Germline loops: CDR1 SGHVS, CDR2 FQNEAQ. This CDR3 contains 14 residues. Trimming left V 5 bases short and J 4 bases short, with 11 bases between.

For this clone: Germline is not matched at one junction end, which may reflect a read error. The gene calls are TRBV5-1 and TRBJ1-1; D is ambiguous. CDR3 size: 14 residues. Looked up from germline, CDR1 is SGHRS and CDR2 is YFSETQ. CDR3 DNA sequence: TGCGCCAGCAGCTTGAATCCCTCTAACAATGAAGCTTTCTTT. Residues: CASSLNPSNNEAFF.

The chain couples TRBV19 to TRBJ1-5; D is unclear. CDR3 length: 13 amino acids. Germline V CDR1 and CDR2: LNHDA, SQIVND (reference sequence). Trimming removed 1 base from V and 8 bases from J, with 9 bases in between. CDR3 nucleotides: TGTGCCAGTAGTATAGTGAGGGTGAAGCCCCAGCATTTT. This sequence encodes CASSIVRVKPQHF.

This clone was seen once. This chain joins TRBV19 and TRBJ2-7; tentatively, D is TRBD2 (5 bases). V shed 6 bases and J shed 4 bases, with 19 bases lying between them. Germline V gene lookup returns CDR1 LNHDA and CDR2 SQIVND (reference sequence). This CDR3 has 15 amino acids. CDR3 DNA: TGTGCCAGTAGAACGACCTACGCGGGTATGTACGAGCAGTACTTC. As protein: CASRTTYAGMYEQYF.

The chain links TRBV6-4 to TRBJ1-1; no firm D call. Germline CDR1 reads MRHNA; CDR2 reads SNTAGT. V shed 3 bases and J shed 1 base, with 6 bases lying between them. The CDR3 sequence is 13 residues long. The CDR3 DNA follows: TGTGCCAGCAGTGATGAACAGAACACTGAAGCTTTCTTT. Protein sequence: CASSDEQNTEAFF.

The sample holds one count of this clone. The chain couples TRBV4-1 to TRBJ2-7; TRBD2 might be the D (6 bases). Germline CDR1 is MGHRA and CDR2 is YSYEKL. The CDR3 is 16 amino acids. Trimming removed 1 base at V and 0 bases at J, with 13 bases between. CDR3 nucleotides: TGCGCCAGCAGCCAAGTTCCCAGCGGGCCCTCCTACGAGCAGTACTTC. It yields the protein CASSQVPSGPSYEQYF.

This clone turned up a few times. The V gene is TRBV9, the J gene TRBJ2-3; D is unclear. The CDR3 covers 15 residues. V was pared by 0 bases and J by 0 bases, with 8 bases between. Germline V gives CDR1 SGDLS, CDR2 YYNGEE. Here the CDR3 reads CASSVGQASTDTQYF. The CDR3 bases are TGTGCCAGCAGCGTAGGTCAGGCGAGCACAGATACGCAGTATTTT.

This sequence joins TRBV28 and TRBJ2-6; 8 bases line up with TRBD2. V was pared by 6 bases and J by 3 bases, with 13 bases of the junction left unmatched. The CDR3 is made up of 18 amino acids. Germline V gives CDR1 MDHEN, CDR2 SYDVKM. Here the CDR3 reads CASSPAGLARSGANVLTF. CDR3 DNA sequence: TGTGCCAGCAGCCCGGCCGGACTAGCTAGGAGTGGGGCCAACGTCCTGACTTTC.

V usage is TRBV19 and J usage is TRBJ1-2; D unresolved. V was pared by 4 bases and J by 1 base, with 7 bases between. Germline loops: CDR1 LNHDA, CDR2 SQIVND (reference sequence). The CDR3 has 13 residues. The CDR3 protein is CASSKRNNYGYTF. The CDR3 bases are TGTGCCAGTAGTAAACGGAATAACTATGGCTACACCTTC. The complete variable domain, with remaining parts taken from reference TRBV19 and TRBJ1-2, reads DGGITQSPKYLFRKEGQNVTLSCEQNLNHDAMYWYRQDPGQGLRLIYYSQIVNDFQKGDIAEGYSVSREKKESFPLTVTSAQKNPTAFYLCASSKRNNYGYTFGSGTRLTVV.